The 27 T cell receptor beta chains presented below share a single source sample, sequenced in a study of T cell responses to AZD1222 COVID-19 vaccine (dated by TCRdb to the early 2020s). Library preparation was by the immunoSEQ multiplex PCR assay. The clones in this table, taken by TCRdb from immuneACCESS, are in-frame only. Not every clone is retained; where verified, under half of the shortfall comes from an unresolved V gene, and the cause of the rest is unknown. The sample includes about 130,000 clones, with about 90% observed a single time. The ten largest clonotypes hold around 1.9% of the sample. Taken with the paper, the label for time point translates to: baseline before first vaccination. Sequenced here: peripheral blood, sampled on day 0 of AZD1222 vaccination. Receptors originate from an adult in good health.

The CDR3 bases are TGTGCCAGCAGTCCTCTACCCGGGACAGGGGGGACAGATACGCAGTATTTT. Translated: CASSPLPGTGGTDTQYF. This chain connects TRBV3-1 (or the pseudogene TRBV3-2) to TRBJ2-3, with TRBD1 matching 11 bases. CDR3 size: 17 residues. V trimming: 6 bases; J trimming: 3 bases; junction bases outside the gene matches: 11. Germline loops: CDR1 LGHDT, CDR2 YNNKEL (reference sequence).

The chain combines TRBV6-5 with TRBJ1-4; D possibly corresponds to TRBD1 (5 bases). V dropped 6 bases and J dropped 3 bases, with 11 bases sitting between them. The CDR3 covers 14 residues. Germline values: CDR1 MNHEY, CDR2 SVGAGI. The CDR3 nucleotides read TGTGCCAGCAGCCCCGGGACCTCTAATGAAAAACTGTTTTTT. It codes for CASSPGTSNEKLFF.

The chain combines TRBV4-3 with TRBJ2-2; no clear D. Trimming cost V 2 bases and J 4 bases, with 14 bases left between them. The CDR3 contains 16 residues. Germline CDR1 and CDR2: LGHNA and YSLEER. The CDR3 DNA sequence: TGCGCCAGCAGCCAAAATCCTCCCGGTATCACCGGGGAGCTGTTTTTT. This encodes CASSQNPPGITGELFF.

The sample holds one count of this clone. The V and J genes are TRBV4-3 and TRBJ1-2; 9 bases line up with TRBD1. The V gene end was trimmed by 0 bases and the J gene end by 2 bases; junction bases not matched to a gene: 4. The V gene's germline CDR1 is LGHNA and CDR2 YSLEER. CDR3 size: 16 residues. The CDR3 spells CASSQEGTGFNYGYTF. CDR3 DNA sequence: TGCGCCAGCAGCCAAGAAGGGACAGGGTTCAACTATGGCTACACCTTC.

About this clone: One junction end does not reproduce the germline sequence, and a read error may be involved. This sequence joins TRBV11-2 and TRBJ2-1; D is unresolved. Germline lookup yields CDR1 SGHAT and CDR2 FQNNGV. This CDR3 spans 13 amino acids. CDR3 loop: CASTLSLNNEQFF. The CDR3 coding sequence is TGTGCCAGCACCTTAAGTTTAAACAATGAGCAGTTCTTC.

This sequence joins TRBV7-9 and TRBJ1-4; possibly TRBD1 for D (6 bases). The CDR3 contains 15 residues. Trimming took off 5 bases at V and 3 bases at J, with 13 bases between the two ends. Germline CDR1 and CDR2: SEHNR and FQNEAQ (reference sequence). The CDR3 DNA follows: TGTGCCAGCAGCCCCGGGGGCACTCCTAATGAAAAACTGTTTTTT. This sequence encodes CASSPGGTPNEKLFF.

In DNA form, the CDR3 reads TGTGCCAGCAGCGGTTCTAGCAATCAGCCCCAGCATTTT. Translating it yields CASSGSSNQPQHF. The chain joins TRBV28 to TRBJ1-5; unclear D gene. V dropped 6 bases and J dropped 0 bases, with 6 bases sitting between them. CDR3 length: 13 residues. CDR1 and CDR2 (germline): MDHEN, SYDVKM.

The chain is built from TRBV7-8 and TRBJ1-2; D ambiguous. CDR1 SGHVS and CDR2 FQNEAQ come from the germline V gene. The CDR3 runs 13 residues. Trimming took 4 bases from V and 0 from J, leaving 6 bases between them. CDR3 protein: CASSSTANYGYTF. The CDR3 bases are TGTGCCAGCAGCTCTACGGCTAACTATGGCTACACCTTC.

CDR3 sequence reads: CASSGTRPNQPQHF. In DNA, the CDR3 is TGTGCCAGCAGTGGGACCCGCCCTAATCAGCCCCAGCATTTT. V usage is TRBV6-2 or TRBV6-3 and J usage is TRBJ1-5; D perhaps matches TRBD1 (5 bases). The CDR3 is made up of 14 amino acids. The V gene lost 5 bases and the J gene lost 4 bases, with 12 bases spanning the gap. Germline assignment: CDR1 MNHEY and CDR2 SVGEGT.

The CDR3 loop reads CASSRVGITEAFF. As DNA, the CDR3 is TGTGCCAGCAGCCGGGTGGGGATCACTGAAGCTTTCTTT. J is TRBJ1-1 and V is TRBV5-5, with unresolved D. Germline CDR1 and CDR2: SGHKS and YYEKEE (reference sequence). This CDR3 region has 13 residues. V was trimmed by 4 bases and J by 4 bases, leaving 11 bases between them.

This clone turned up a few times. The genes are TRBV15 and TRBJ1-5, with a possible D match to TRBD1 (6 bases). The CDR3 is 13 residues long. CDR1 LNHNV and CDR2 YYDKDF come from the germline V gene (reference sequence). V was trimmed by 3 bases and J by 6 bases, leaving 9 bases between them. This CDR3 reads CATSRRDIQPQHF. CDR3 coding DNA: TGTGCCACCAGCAGGCGGGACATTCAGCCCCAGCATTTT.

V usage is TRBV7-2 and J usage is TRBJ1-2; D unresolved. Trimming took 2 bases from V and 6 from J, leaving 16 bases between them. Germline V CDR1 and CDR2: SGHTA, FQGNSA. The CDR3 length is 15 residues. As DNA, the CDR3 is TGTGCCAGCAGCTTACACGGAGGCGTGGGGAATGGCTACACCTTC. Amino acids: CASSLHGGVGNGYTF.

The chain couples TRBV12-3 or TRBV12-4 to TRBJ1-5; the D is unclear. The CDR3 has 13 amino acids. The V end was cut by 3 bases, the J end by 4 bases, with 7 bases between. The chain's CDR3 is CASSLLGNQPQHF. In DNA form, the CDR3 reads TGTGCCAGCAGTTTGTTGGGGAATCAGCCCCAGCATTTT.

This chain links TRBV10-1 with TRBJ1-6, with a tentative D call TRBD1 (5 bases). V was clipped by 4 bases and J by 7 bases, with 23 bases between them. Germline values: CDR1 WNHNN, CDR2 SYGVQD (reference sequence). This CDR3 spans 18 amino acids. The CDR3 spells CASSVVVTGGTKNSPLHF. In DNA form, the CDR3 reads TGCGCCAGCAGTGTCGTAGTAACAGGAGGAACCAAGAATTCACCCCTCCACTTT.

The chain is built from TRBV6-5 and TRBJ2-5; 10 nucleotides match TRBD2. V lost 1 base, J lost 1 base, and 3 bases stayed unmatched. Germline V gives CDR1 MNHEY, CDR2 SVGAGI. This CDR3 is built from 16 residues. The CDR3 DNA sequence: TGTGCCAGCAGTTACTATAGCGGGGGGACCCAAGAGACCCAGTACTTC. Its protein is CASSYYSGGTQETQYF.

The chain has TRBV5-1 and TRBJ2-2; D not certain. Germline-derived CDR1 and CDR2 are SGHRS and YFSETQ. The CDR3 totals 12 residues. Trimming removed 8 bases at V and 5 bases at J, with 10 bases between. DNA for the CDR3: TGCGCCAGTCCAGGACGGACCGGGGAGCTGTTTTTT. Encoded protein: CASPGRTGELFF.

The V gene is TRBV7-9, the J gene TRBJ1-5; D gene unclear. Germline CDR1 reads SEHNR; CDR2 reads FQNEAQ (reference sequence). The CDR3 has 13 amino acids. Trimming shortened V by 5 bases and J by 4 bases, and 9 bases separated the two germline ends. CDR3 in DNA: TGTGCCAGCAGCGGCTCCTGGAATCAGCCCCAGCATTTT. Translation gives CASSGSWNQPQHF.

This clone has more than one count but fewer than ten. This sequence joins TRBV2 and TRBJ2-5; TRBD2 matches at 14 bases. CDR1 and CDR2 from the germline V gene are SNHLY and FYNNEI. The CDR3 is 17 amino acids. The ends lost 0 bases at V and 3 bases at J; junction bases unmatched: 3. CDR3 region: CASSEAPGLAGEETQYF. CDR3 in DNA: TGTGCCAGCAGTGAAGCCCCGGGACTAGCGGGGGAAGAGACCCAGTACTTC.

The V call is TRBV11-2, the J call TRBJ2-1; possible D gene TRBD2, 5 bases. The CDR3 covers 12 residues. In germline, CDR1 is SGHAT, CDR2 FQNNGV. V was clipped by 0 bases and J by 11 bases, with 8 bases between them. In DNA, the CDR3 is TGTGCCAGCAGCTTAGACCGGGATCAGCAGTTCTTC. Translated, it gives CASSLDRDQQFF.

V and J are TRBV19 and TRBJ2-3; D uncertain. Per germline, CDR1 LNHDA and CDR2 SQIVND (reference sequence). V was trimmed by 9 bases and J by 4 bases, leaving 20 bases between them. The CDR3 consists of 15 residues. The CDR3 loop is CASRLRARGADTQYF. CDR3 nucleotide sequence: TGTGCCAGCCGACTTAGGGCACGTGGCGCAGATACGCAGTATTTT.

This sequence joins TRBV5-1 and TRBJ2-6; 7 bases line up with TRBD1. The V segment lost 0 bases and the J segment 0 bases; nucleotides outside the gene matches: 3. Germline CDR1 reads SGHRS; CDR2 reads YFSETQ. The CDR3 length is 17 residues. The CDR3 here is CASSLDRGASGANVLTF. The CDR3, as DNA: TGCGCCAGCAGCTTGGACAGGGGCGCCTCTGGGGCCAACGTCCTGACTTTC.

The J gene is TRBJ1-1, the V gene TRBV5-1; 8 nucleotides line up with TRBD1. Per germline, CDR1 SGHRS and CDR2 YFSETQ. The V gene end was trimmed by 4 bases and the J gene end by 12 bases; junction bases not matched to a gene: 8. The CDR3 is made up of 12 amino acids. CDR3 DNA: TGCGCCAGCAGCCCACGACAGGGGAGTTCTTTCTTT. Its protein product is CASSPRQGSSFF.

V is TRBV4-3 and J is TRBJ1-3, with a weak D call TRBD1 (5 bases). Germline V CDR1 and CDR2: LGHNA, YSLEER. V gave up 0 bases and J gave up 4 bases, with 10 bases separating them. This CDR3 is built from 15 residues. This CDR3 reads CASSQDPGVGNTIYF. In nucleotides, the CDR3 is TGCGCCAGCAGCCAAGATCCGGGGGTCGGAAACACCATATATTTT.

This chain joins TRBV18 and TRBJ1-3; D gene unclear. The CDR3 is 13 residues long. The germline V gene has CDR1 KGHSH and CDR2 LQKENI. V lost 5 bases and J lost 4, with 9 bases in between. CDR3 residues: CASSYALGNTIYF. CDR3 DNA sequence: TGTGCCAGCTCATACGCTCTGGGAAACACCATATATTTT. The variable domain in full, completed from reference TRBV18 and TRBJ1-3, reads NAGVMQNPRHLVRRRGQEARLRCSPMKGHSHVYWYRQLPEEGLKFMVYLQKENIIDESGMPKERFSAEFPKEGPSILRIQQVVRGDSAAYFCASSYALGNTIYFGEGSWLTVV.

The V gene is TRBV18, the J gene TRBJ1-1; D is uncertain. Germline V gene data show CDR1 as KGHSH and CDR2 as LQKENI. The CDR3 loop spans 13 amino acids. Trimming removed 3 bases from V and 1 base from J, with 6 bases in between. The CDR3, as DNA: TGTGCCAGCTCACCGCGCGCGAACACTGAAGCTTTCTTT. As protein: CASSPRANTEAFF.

This clone was observed a single time. This chain uses TRBV5-6 with TRBJ1-3, with D unclear. V was cut by 1 base and J by 3 bases, with 8 bases left in between. CDR1 is SGHDT and CDR2 is YYEEEE in the germline V gene. There are 14 residues in the CDR3. DNA for the CDR3: TGTGCCAGCAGCTTGAATTCAGGTGGAAACACCATATATTTT. This translates into CASSLNSGGNTIYF.

This clone came up once. The rearrangement links TRBV4-1 to TRBJ2-7; 10 bases agree with TRBD1. Germline V CDR1 and CDR2: MGHRA, YSYEKL. V was clipped by 3 bases and J by 5 bases; unmatched bases: 4. The CDR3 contains 14 residues. The CDR3: CASSQPTGGNEQYF. CDR3 nucleotide sequence: TGCGCCAGCAGCCAGCCGACAGGGGGCAACGAGCAGTACTTC.